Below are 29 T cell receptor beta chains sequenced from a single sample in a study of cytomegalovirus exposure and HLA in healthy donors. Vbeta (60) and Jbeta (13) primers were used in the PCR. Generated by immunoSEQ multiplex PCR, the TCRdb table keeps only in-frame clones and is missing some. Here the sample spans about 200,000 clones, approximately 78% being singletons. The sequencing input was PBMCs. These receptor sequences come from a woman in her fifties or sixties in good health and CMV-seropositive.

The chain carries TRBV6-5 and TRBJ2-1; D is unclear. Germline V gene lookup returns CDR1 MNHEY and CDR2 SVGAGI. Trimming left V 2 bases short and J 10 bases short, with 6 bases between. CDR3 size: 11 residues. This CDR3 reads CASSYRSEQFF. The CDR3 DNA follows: TGTGCCAGCAGTTACCGGTCCGAGCAGTTCTTC.

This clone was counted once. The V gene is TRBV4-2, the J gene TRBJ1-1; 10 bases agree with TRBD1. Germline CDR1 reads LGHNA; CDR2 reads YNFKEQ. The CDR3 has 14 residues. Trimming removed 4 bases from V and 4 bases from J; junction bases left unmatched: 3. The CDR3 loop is CASSRGTGATEAFF. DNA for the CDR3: TGTGCCAGCAGCCGGGGGACAGGGGCCACTGAAGCTTTCTTT.

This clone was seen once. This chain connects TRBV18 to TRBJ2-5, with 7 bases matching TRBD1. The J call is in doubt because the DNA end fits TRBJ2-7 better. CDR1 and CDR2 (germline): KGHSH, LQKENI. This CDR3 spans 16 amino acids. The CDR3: CASSPGQAGTVDEQYF. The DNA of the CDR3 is TGTGCCAGCTCACCTGGACAGGCCGGAACGGTCGACGAGCAGTACTTC.

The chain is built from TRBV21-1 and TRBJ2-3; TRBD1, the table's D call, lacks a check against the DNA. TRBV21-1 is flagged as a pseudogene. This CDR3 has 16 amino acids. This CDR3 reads CASSNSRGLSTDTQYF. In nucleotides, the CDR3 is TGTGCCAGCAGCAACTCCAGGGGGCTCAGCACAGATACGCAGTATTTT.

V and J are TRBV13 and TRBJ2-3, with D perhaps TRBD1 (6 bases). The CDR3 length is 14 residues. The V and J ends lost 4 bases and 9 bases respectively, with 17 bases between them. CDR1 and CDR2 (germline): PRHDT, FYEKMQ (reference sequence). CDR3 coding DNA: TGTGCCAGCAGCTCCGAACGCTGGCAGGGGACGCAGTATTTT. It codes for CASSSERWQGTQYF.

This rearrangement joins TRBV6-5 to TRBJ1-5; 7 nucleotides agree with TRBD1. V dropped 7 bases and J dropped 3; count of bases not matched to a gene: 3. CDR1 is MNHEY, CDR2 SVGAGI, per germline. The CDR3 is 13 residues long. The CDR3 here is CASKGGNNQPQHF. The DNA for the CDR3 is TGTGCCAGCAAAGGGGGCAACAATCAGCCCCAGCATTTT.

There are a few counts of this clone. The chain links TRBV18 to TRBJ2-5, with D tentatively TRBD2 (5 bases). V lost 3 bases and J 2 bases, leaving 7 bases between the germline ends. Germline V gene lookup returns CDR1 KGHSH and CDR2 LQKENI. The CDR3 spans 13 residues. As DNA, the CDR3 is TGTGCCAGCTCACCCACGGGGCAAGAGACCCAGTACTTC. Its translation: CASSPTGQETQYF.

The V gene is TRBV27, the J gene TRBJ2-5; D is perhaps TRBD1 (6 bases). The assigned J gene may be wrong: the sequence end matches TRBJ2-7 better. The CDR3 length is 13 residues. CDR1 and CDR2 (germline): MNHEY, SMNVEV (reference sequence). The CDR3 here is CASSFTGSYEQYF. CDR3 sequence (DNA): TGTGCCAGCAGTTTCACAGGGTCCTACGAGCAGTACTTC.

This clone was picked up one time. The DNA of the CDR3 is TGTGCCAGCACCGAGGGCCCCGGAGATACGCAGTATTTT. It translates to CASTEGPGDTQYF. The chain employs TRBV7-9 and TRBJ2-3, with D tentatively TRBD2 (5 bases). This CDR3 contains 13 residues. Germline loops: CDR1 SEHNR, CDR2 FQNEAQ (reference sequence). V shed 7 bases and J shed 5 bases, with 13 bases lying between them. Looking up the rest from reference TRBV7-9 and TRBJ2-3 gives the full variable domain: DTGVSQNPRHKITKRGQNVTFRCDPISEHNRLYWYRQTLGQGPEFLTYFQNEAQLEKSRLLSDRFSAERPKGSFSTLEIQRTEQGDSAMYLCASTEGPGDTQYFGPGTRLTVL.

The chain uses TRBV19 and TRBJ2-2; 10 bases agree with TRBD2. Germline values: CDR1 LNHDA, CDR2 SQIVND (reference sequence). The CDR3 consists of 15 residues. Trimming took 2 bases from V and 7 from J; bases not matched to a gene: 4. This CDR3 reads CASSIQAGGHGELFF. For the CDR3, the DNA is TGTGCCAGTAGTATACAAGCGGGAGGGCACGGGGAGCTGTTTTTT.

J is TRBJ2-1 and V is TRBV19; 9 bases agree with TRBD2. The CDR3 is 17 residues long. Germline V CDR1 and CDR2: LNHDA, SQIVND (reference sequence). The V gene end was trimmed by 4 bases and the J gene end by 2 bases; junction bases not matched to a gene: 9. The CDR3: CASSSGVAGDTYNEQFF. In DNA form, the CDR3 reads TGTGCCAGTAGTAGCGGGGTAGCGGGAGATACCTACAATGAGCAGTTCTTC.

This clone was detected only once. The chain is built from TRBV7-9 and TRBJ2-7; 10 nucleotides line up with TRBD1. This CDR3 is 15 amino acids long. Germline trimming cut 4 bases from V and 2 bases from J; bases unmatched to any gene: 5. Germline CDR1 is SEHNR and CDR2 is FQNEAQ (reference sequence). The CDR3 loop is CASSSAGTGAYEQYF. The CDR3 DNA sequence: TGTGCCAGCAGCTCAGCCGGGACAGGGGCCTACGAGCAGTACTTC.

The DNA for the CDR3 is TGTGCCAGCAGCCCCCGCGGACAGGGAACCACAGATACGCAGTATTTT. This gives the protein CASSPRGQGTTDTQYF. This sequence joins TRBV9 and TRBJ2-3; 8 bases are shared with TRBD1. Germline V gene data show CDR1 as SGDLS and CDR2 as YYNGEE. Losses at the gene ends were 4 bases for V and 2 bases for J; bases not matched to a gene: 9. CDR3 size: 16 residues.

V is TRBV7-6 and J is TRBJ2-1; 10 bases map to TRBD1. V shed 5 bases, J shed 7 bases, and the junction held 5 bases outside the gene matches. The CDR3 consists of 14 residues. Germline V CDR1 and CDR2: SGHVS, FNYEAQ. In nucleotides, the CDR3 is TGTGCCAGCAGCCCTGGACAGGGGGGGAATGAGCAGTTCTTC. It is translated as CASSPGQGGNEQFF.

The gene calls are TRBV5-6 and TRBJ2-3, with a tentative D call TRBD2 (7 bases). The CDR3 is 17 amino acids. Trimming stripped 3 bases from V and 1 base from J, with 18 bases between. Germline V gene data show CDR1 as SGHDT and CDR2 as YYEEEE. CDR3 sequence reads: CASSSIGGGEGTDTQYF. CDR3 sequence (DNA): TGTGCCAGCAGCTCGATTGGGGGGGGCGAGGGCACAGATACGCAGTATTTT.

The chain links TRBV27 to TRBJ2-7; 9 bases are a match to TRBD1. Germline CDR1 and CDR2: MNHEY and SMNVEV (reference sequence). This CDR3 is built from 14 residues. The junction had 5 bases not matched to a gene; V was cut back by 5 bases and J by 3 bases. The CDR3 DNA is TGTGCCAGCAGTCCAACAGGGGGCGGCTACGAGCAGTACTTC. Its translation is CASSPTGGGYEQYF.

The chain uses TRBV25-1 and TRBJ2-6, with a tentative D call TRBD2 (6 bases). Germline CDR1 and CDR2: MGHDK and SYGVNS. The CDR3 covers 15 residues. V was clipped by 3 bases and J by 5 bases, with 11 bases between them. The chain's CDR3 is CASSDGGLRANVLTF. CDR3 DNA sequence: TGTGCCAGCAGTGATGGGGGACTCCGGGCCAACGTCCTGACTTTC.

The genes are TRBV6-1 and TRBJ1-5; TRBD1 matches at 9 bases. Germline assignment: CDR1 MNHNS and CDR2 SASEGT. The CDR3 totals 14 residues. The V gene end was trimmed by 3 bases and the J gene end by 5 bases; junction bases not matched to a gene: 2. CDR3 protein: CASSDWDRDQPQHF. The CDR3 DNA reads TGTGCCAGCAGTGATTGGGACAGGGATCAGCCCCAGCATTTT.

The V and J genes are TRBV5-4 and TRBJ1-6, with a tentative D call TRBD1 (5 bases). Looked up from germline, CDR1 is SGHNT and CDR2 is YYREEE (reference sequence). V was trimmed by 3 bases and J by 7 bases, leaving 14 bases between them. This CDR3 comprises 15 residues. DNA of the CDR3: TGTGCCAGCAGCTGGGGACCGGCGGGAAATTCACCCCTCCACTTT. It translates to CASSWGPAGNSPLHF.

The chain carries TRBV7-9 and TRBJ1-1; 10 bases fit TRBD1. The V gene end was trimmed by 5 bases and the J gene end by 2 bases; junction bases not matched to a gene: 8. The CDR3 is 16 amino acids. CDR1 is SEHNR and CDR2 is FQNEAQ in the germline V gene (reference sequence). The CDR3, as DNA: TGTGCCAGCAGCCCCGACAGGGGGCCGGCCAACACTGAAGCTTTCTTT. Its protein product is CASSPDRGPANTEAFF. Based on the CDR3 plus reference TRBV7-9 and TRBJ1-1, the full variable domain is DTGVSQNPRHKITKRGQNVTFRCDPISEHNRLYWYRQTLGQGPEFLTYFQNEAQLEKSRLLSDRFSAERPKGSFSTLEIQRTEQGDSAMYLCASSPDRGPANTEAFFGQGTRLTVV.

The CDR3 DNA reads as TGTGCCAGCAGAGGTCGGGGGGCAGGGGATTCTGGGGCCAACGTCCTGACTTTC. Its protein product is CASRGRGAGDSGANVLTF. The chain carries TRBV28 and TRBJ2-6; perhaps TRBD2 as D (7 bases). Trimming left V 6 bases short and J 1 base short, with 19 bases between. From germline, CDR1 is MDHEN and CDR2 SYDVKM. The CDR3 has 18 amino acids.

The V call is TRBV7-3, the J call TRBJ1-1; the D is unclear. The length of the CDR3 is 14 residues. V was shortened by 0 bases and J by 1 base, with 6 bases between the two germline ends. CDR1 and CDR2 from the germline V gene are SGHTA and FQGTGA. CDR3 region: CASSLTPGNTEAFF. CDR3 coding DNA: TGTGCCAGCAGCTTAACTCCGGGGAACACTGAAGCTTTCTTT. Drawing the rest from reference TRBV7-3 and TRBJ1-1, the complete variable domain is GAGVSQTPSNKVTEKGKYVELRCDPISGHTALYWYRQSLGQGPEFLIYFQGTGAADDSGLPNDRFFAVRPEGSVSTLKIQRTERGDSAVYLCASSLTPGNTEAFFGQGTRLTVV.

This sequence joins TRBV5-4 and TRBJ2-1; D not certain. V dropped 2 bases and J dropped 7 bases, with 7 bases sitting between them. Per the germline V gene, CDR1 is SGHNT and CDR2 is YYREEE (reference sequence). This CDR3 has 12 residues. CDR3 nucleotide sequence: TGTGCCAGCAGCTTAGTCCGGAATGAGCAGTTCTTC. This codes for CASSLVRNEQFF.

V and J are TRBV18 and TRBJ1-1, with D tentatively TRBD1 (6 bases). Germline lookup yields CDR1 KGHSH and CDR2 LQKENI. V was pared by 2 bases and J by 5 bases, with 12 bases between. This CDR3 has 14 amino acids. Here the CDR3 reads CASSPGGGRTEAFF. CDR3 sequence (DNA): TGTGCCAGCTCACCAGGGGGCGGTAGGACTGAAGCTTTCTTT.

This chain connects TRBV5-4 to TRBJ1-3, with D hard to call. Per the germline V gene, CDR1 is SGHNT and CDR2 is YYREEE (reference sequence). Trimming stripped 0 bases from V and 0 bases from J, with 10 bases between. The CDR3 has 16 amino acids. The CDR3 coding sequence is TGTGCCAGCAGCTTGGACCCGACTGCCTCTGGAAACACCATATATTTT. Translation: CASSLDPTASGNTIYF.

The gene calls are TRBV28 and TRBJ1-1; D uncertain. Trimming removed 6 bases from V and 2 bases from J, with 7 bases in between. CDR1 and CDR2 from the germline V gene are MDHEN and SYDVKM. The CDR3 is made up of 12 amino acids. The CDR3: CASSSSNTEAFF. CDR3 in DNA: TGTGCCAGCAGCAGTTCCAACACTGAAGCTTTCTTT.

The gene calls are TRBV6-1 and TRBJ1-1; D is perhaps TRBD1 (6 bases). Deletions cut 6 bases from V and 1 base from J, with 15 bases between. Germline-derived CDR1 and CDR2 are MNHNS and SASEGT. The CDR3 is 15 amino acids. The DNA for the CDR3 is TGTGCCAGCAGCCCGAGACAGGCCAAGAACACTGAAGCTTTCTTT. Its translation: CASSPRQAKNTEAFF.

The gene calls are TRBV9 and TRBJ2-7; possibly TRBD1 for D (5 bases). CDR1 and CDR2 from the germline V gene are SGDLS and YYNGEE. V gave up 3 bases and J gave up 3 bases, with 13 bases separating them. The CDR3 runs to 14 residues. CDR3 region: CASSAEGGHYEQYF. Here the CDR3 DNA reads TGTGCCAGCAGCGCCGAAGGTGGACACTACGAGCAGTACTTC.

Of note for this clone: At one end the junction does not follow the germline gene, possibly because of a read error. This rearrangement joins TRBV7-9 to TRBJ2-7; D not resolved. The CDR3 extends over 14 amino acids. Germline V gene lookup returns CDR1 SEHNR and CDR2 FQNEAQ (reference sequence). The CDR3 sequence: CSSSPYGQAYEQYF. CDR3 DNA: TGTTCCAGCAGCCCTTACGGCCAGGCCTACGAGCAGTACTTC.